The 22 T cell receptor beta chains below come from one sample, sequenced in a study of blood T cell repertoires in COVID-19. TCRdb's table, derived via immunoSEQ multiplex PCR, lists solely in-frame clones and lacks some. The profile covers 58,000 or so clones, with around 74% appearing a single time and roughly 27% taken by the ten largest. What was sequenced was peripheral blood. The receptors shown here come from a woman older than 75 with acute or convalescent COVID-19.

The rearrangement joins TRBV7-2 to TRBJ2-1, with D possibly matching TRBD2 (6 bases). The germline gives CDR1 SGHTA, CDR2 FQGNSA. The CDR3 spans 16 residues. The V gene lost 0 bases and the J gene lost 2 bases, with 11 bases spanning the gap. The CDR3 reads CASSLALGGAYNEQFF. CDR3 bases: TGTGCCAGCAGCTTAGCGCTGGGCGGGGCCTACAATGAGCAGTTCTTC. Drawing the rest from reference TRBV7-2 and TRBJ2-1, the complete variable domain is GAGVSQSPSNKVTEKGKDVELRCDPISGHTALYWYRQSLGQGLEFLIYFQGNSAPDKSGLPSDRFSAERTGGSVSTLTIQRTQQEDSAVYLCASSLALGGAYNEQFFGPGTRLTVL.

The chain has TRBV19 and TRBJ2-7; 9 bases fit TRBD2. Germline trimming cut 6 bases from V and 0 bases from J; bases unmatched to any gene: 12. CDR3 size: 17 residues. Germline CDR1 is LNHDA and CDR2 is SQIVND (reference sequence). CDR3 loop: CASSPGLAAIYSYEQYF. The DNA for the CDR3 is TGTGCCAGTAGCCCGGGACTAGCTGCTATATACTCCTACGAGCAGTACTTC.

This clone showed up just once. The rearrangement uses TRBV4-2 and TRBJ2-6; D possibly corresponds to TRBD2 (6 bases). The CDR3 spans 18 residues. Germline assignment: CDR1 LGHNA and CDR2 YNFKEQ. V was shortened by 6 bases and J by 0 bases, with 18 bases between the two germline ends. In nucleotides, the CDR3 is TGTGCCAGCAGGAAAAGGGACGGGGGAAACTCTGGGGCCAACGTCCTGACTTTC. It specifies CASRKRDGGNSGANVLTF.

A few counts support this clone. The chain couples TRBV27 to TRBJ1-5; 10 bases match TRBD1. In germline, CDR1 is MNHEY, CDR2 SMNVEV (reference sequence). CDR3 length equals 17 residues. V dropped 7 bases and J dropped 1; count of bases not matched to a gene: 10. CDR3 bases: TGTGCCAGCAACCCTCGGGGGACAGGGGTAAGCAATCAGCCCCAGCATTTT. It codes for CASNPRGTGVSNQPQHF.

The chain carries TRBV4-2 and TRBJ2-7; weak D call: TRBD2 (6 bases). Looked up from germline, CDR1 is LGHNA and CDR2 is YNFKEQ. Trimming pared 6 bases from V and 3 bases from J, leaving 15 bases between. The CDR3 extends over 14 amino acids. The DNA for the CDR3 is TGTGCCAGCAGTCGGGACTTTTCGCTCTACGAGCAGTACTTC. Translation: CASSRDFSLYEQYF.

The chain joins TRBV6-5 to TRBJ2-2, with 9 positions matching TRBD2. The CDR3 sequence is 15 residues long. Germline assignment: CDR1 MNHEY and CDR2 SVGAGI. V shed 6 bases and J 4 bases; nucleotides not matched to a gene: 6. This CDR3 reads CASRGREGRTGELFF. The CDR3 coding sequence is TGTGCCAGCAGGGGGCGGGAGGGGCGCACCGGGGAGCTGTTTTTT.

The V call is TRBV28, the J call TRBJ1-1; TRBD1 agrees at 7 bases. CDR1 MDHEN and CDR2 SYDVKM come from the germline V gene. CDR3 length equals 14 residues. J was trimmed by 5 bases and V by 4 bases; bases with no gene match: 7. In DNA, the CDR3 is TGTGCCAGCAGTTCTGGGACAGTCGTGACTGAAGCTTTCTTT. This translates into CASSSGTVVTEAFF.

This clone came up once. The V gene is TRBV7-3, the J gene TRBJ1-6, with 9 bases that match TRBD1. With 4 bases clipped from V and 8 bases from J, the junction kept 6 bases outside the gene matches. The CDR3 consists of 15 residues. Per the germline V gene, CDR1 is SGHTA and CDR2 is FQGTGA. The CDR3 DNA follows: TGTGCCAGCAGCTCGACAGGGGGGGTGGATTCACCCCTCCACTTT. Amino acid sequence: CASSSTGGVDSPLHF.

This clone was detected a few times. The V gene is TRBV28, the J gene TRBJ2-2; D is uncertain. V was shortened by 8 bases and J by 6 bases, with 13 bases between the two germline ends. The CDR3 contains 13 residues. Germline lookup yields CDR1 MDHEN and CDR2 SYDVKM. CDR3 sequence: CASAVFGPGELFF. The CDR3 DNA reads TGTGCCAGCGCAGTTTTTGGCCCCGGGGAGCTGTTTTTT.

The chain carries TRBV7-6 and TRBJ1-3; 7 positions agree with TRBD1. Germline assignment: CDR1 SGHVS and CDR2 FNYEAQ. This CDR3 comprises 14 residues. V shed 4 bases and J 2 bases; nucleotides not matched to a gene: 2. The CDR3 spells CASSSGGAGNTIYF. The CDR3 nucleotides read TGTGCCAGCAGCTCAGGGGGAGCTGGAAACACCATATATTTT.

The chain recombines TRBV24-1 with TRBJ1-2; D unclear. Per germline, CDR1 KGHDR and CDR2 SFDVKD. Trimming removed 3 bases at V and 8 bases at J, with 9 bases between. The CDR3 length is 12 residues. The CDR3 nucleotides read TGTGCCACCAGTGATCCGGGATCCGGCTACACCTTC. Translated, it gives CATSDPGSGYTF.

This clone is medium-sized (0.01 to 0.1%) by share. The chain is built from TRBV9 and TRBJ1-2, with TRBD1 as a possible D gene (5 bases). CDR1 and CDR2 (germline): SGDLS, YYNGEE. The V gene lost 2 bases and the J gene lost 2 bases, with 19 bases spanning the gap. The CDR3 is 17 residues long. CDR3 sequence reads: CASSVNRGTKPNYGYTF. The CDR3 DNA is TGTGCCAGCAGCGTGAATAGGGGAACTAAGCCCAACTATGGCTACACCTTC.

The J gene is TRBJ2-7, the V gene TRBV16, with D perhaps matching TRBD1 (5 bases). The CDR3 sequence is 14 residues long. Germline V gene data show CDR1 as KGHSY and CDR2 as FQNENV. The germline V and J ends were trimmed by 1 base and 6 bases, with 13 bases remaining between them. The CDR3 spells CASSQYQDTGEQYF. CDR3 bases: TGTGCCAGCAGCCAATACCAGGACACCGGCGAGCAGTACTTC.

The genes are TRBV20-1 and TRBJ2-5; 8 positions agree with TRBD2. Germline CDR1 and CDR2: DFQATT and SNEGSKA (reference sequence). The J segment lost 4 bases and the V segment lost 3 bases, leaving 10 bases of the junction unmatched. The CDR3 extends over 15 amino acids. CDR3 sequence reads: CSASPQRERRETQYF. The CDR3 bases are TGCAGTGCTAGTCCCCAGCGGGAGAGGCGAGAGACCCAGTACTTC.

V is TRBV7-9 and J is TRBJ2-1; 11 bases agree with TRBD2. V lost 1 base, J lost 5 bases, and 10 bases stayed unmatched. CDR3 length: 18 residues. Germline V gene data show CDR1 as SEHNR and CDR2 as FQNEAQ (reference sequence). The CDR3 protein is CASSLVGPLAGGHNEQFF. Written as DNA, the CDR3 is TGTGCCAGCAGCTTAGTAGGCCCCCTAGCGGGGGGCCACAATGAGCAGTTCTTC.

This chain connects TRBV10-3 to TRBJ1-3; TRBD1 matches at 10 bases. Trimming cost V 6 bases and J 4 bases; bases outside gene matches: 15. The CDR3 contains 18 residues. The germline gives CDR1 ENHRY, CDR2 SYGVKD. The CDR3 coding sequence is TGTGCCATCAGCCAAGTGAGGGACCCGGGACAGGGGGGAAACACCATATATTTT. It codes for CAISQVRDPGQGGNTIYF.

The chain links TRBV28 to TRBJ1-2; weak D call: TRBD1 (5 bases). V was trimmed by 6 bases and J by 4 bases, leaving 15 bases between them. The CDR3 loop spans 14 amino acids. CDR1 and CDR2 from the germline V gene are MDHEN and SYDVKM. CDR3 in amino acids: CASRTRGSGYGYTF. In DNA, the CDR3 is TGTGCCAGCAGGACCCGGGGGTCGGGCTATGGCTACACCTTC.

In this sample, this clone turned up a few times. The CDR3 here is CASSLVFAGDPGEQYF. In nucleotides, the CDR3 is TGCGCCAGCAGCTTAGTTTTCGCGGGAGACCCGGGAGAGCAGTACTTC. This rearrangement joins TRBV5-1 to TRBJ2-7; 7 nucleotides match TRBD2. The CDR3 sequence is 16 residues long. Germline-derived CDR1 and CDR2 are SGHRS and YFSETQ. With V trimmed by 2 bases and J by 7 bases, 15 bases remained unmatched.

The rearrangement joins TRBV3-1 (or the pseudogene TRBV3-2) to TRBJ2-5, with 8 bases that match TRBD1. Germline CDR1 and CDR2: LGHDT and YNNKEL (reference sequence). This CDR3 is 15 amino acids long. Trimming removed 2 bases from V and 2 bases from J; junction bases left unmatched: 4. Here the CDR3 reads CASSQLGTGQETQYF. In DNA, the CDR3 is TGTGCCAGCAGCCAATTAGGGACAGGTCAAGAGACCCAGTACTTC.

V usage is TRBV15 and J usage is TRBJ2-5; 8 bases agree with TRBD1. This CDR3 contains 15 residues. Per the germline V gene, CDR1 is LNHNV and CDR2 is YYDKDF (reference sequence). V was pared by 3 bases and J by 5 bases, with 8 bases of the junction left unmatched. The CDR3 nucleotides are TGTGCCACCAGCAGGGGGGGACAGGAAATCGAGACCCAGTACTTC. Translation gives CATSRGGQEIETQYF.

This chain uses TRBV9 with TRBJ2-1; 12 positions agree with TRBD2. J gave up 9 bases and V 3 bases, and 7 bases lay outside the gene matches. Per germline, CDR1 SGDLS and CDR2 YYNGEE. This CDR3 region has 15 residues. Here the CDR3 reads CASSARTSGVGEQFF. CDR3 DNA sequence: TGTGCCAGCAGCGCACGGACTAGCGGGGTGGGTGAGCAGTTCTTC.

The rearrangement uses TRBV6-5 and TRBJ1-4; D is unresolved. The germline V gene encodes CDR1 MNHEY and CDR2 SVGAGI. The ends were cut back, 0 bases at V and 0 bases at J, with 5 bases in the middle. The CDR3 totals 15 residues. DNA of the CDR3: TGTGCCAGCAGTTACTCCTTAGCAACTAATGAAAAACTGTTTTTT. This translates into CASSYSLATNEKLFF.